Presented here are 17 T cell receptor beta chains from one specimen sequenced in a study of blood T cell repertoires in COVID-19. Profiled with immunoSEQ multiplex PCR; TCRdb holds only in-frame clones, not every one. The sample lists over 50,000 clones, 86% occurring once. The sample consisted of peripheral blood. Source of these receptors: a man in his sixties or seventies with active COVID-19.

The chain combines TRBV4-1 with TRBJ1-2; D is undetermined. The CDR3 is made up of 12 amino acids. Germline loops: CDR1 MGHRA, CDR2 YSYEKL. V was clipped by 0 bases and J by 5 bases, with 4 bases between them. The CDR3 sequence: CASSQERYGYTF. The CDR3 DNA sequence: TGCGCCAGCAGCCAAGAACGGTATGGCTACACCTTC.

The chain has TRBV5-6 and TRBJ1-1; possible D gene TRBD1, 6 bases. The CDR3 has 15 residues. CDR1 and CDR2 (germline): SGHDT, YYEEEE. V was clipped by 3 bases and J by 0 bases, with 12 bases between them. The CDR3 sequence: CASSSSGQMNTEAFF. The CDR3, as DNA: TGTGCCAGCAGCTCCTCGGGACAAATGAACACTGAAGCTTTCTTT.

To note about this clone: Other DNA sequences of this sample code for an identical CDR3. The rearrangement uses TRBV24-1 and TRBJ1-5, with D possibly TRBD1 on 6 matching bases. Germline V gives CDR1 KGHDR, CDR2 SFDVKD. This CDR3 spans 16 amino acids. Trimming pared 4 bases from V and 0 bases from J, leaving 12 bases between. The CDR3 DNA reads TGTGCCACCAGTGACGCCGGGACAAGTAGCAATCAGCCCCAGCATTTT. This translates into CATSDAGTSSNQPQHF.

The J gene is TRBJ1-2, the V gene TRBV6-5; D is unresolved. Trimming shortened V by 4 bases and J by 5 bases, and 8 bases separated the two germline ends. Germline assignment: CDR1 MNHEY and CDR2 SVGAGI. The CDR3 runs to 12 residues. CDR3 region: CASSSDTYGYTF. CDR3 nucleotide sequence: TGTGCCAGCAGTTCCGACACGTATGGCTACACCTTC.

This clone has just one count. The chain has TRBV7-2 and TRBJ1-2, with 9 positions matching TRBD1. The germline V gene encodes CDR1 SGHTA and CDR2 FQGNSA. The CDR3 covers 13 residues. After removal of 5 bases from V and 7 bases from J, the junction contained 5 bases not matched to a gene. DNA for the CDR3: TGTGCCAGCAGCCTGGGACAGGGAGGTGGCTACACCTTC. Encoded protein: CASSLGQGGGYTF.

This clone was picked up a small number of times. This chain connects TRBV4-1 to TRBJ2-7; the match to TRBD2 covers 13 bases. The CDR3 extends over 16 amino acids. V gave up 0 bases and J gave up 5 bases; unmatched junction bases: 4. Germline CDR1 reads MGHRA; CDR2 reads YSYEKL. CDR3 coding DNA: TGCGCCAGCAGCCAAGATAGGACTAGCGGGGGCAACGAGCAGTACTTC. It yields the protein CASSQDRTSGGNEQYF.

This rearrangement joins TRBV4-2 to TRBJ2-3; 9 bases map to TRBD2. Unmatched junction bases numbered 12, after V lost 7 bases and J lost 4 bases. The CDR3 is 16 residues long. Germline CDR1 reads LGHNA; CDR2 reads YNFKEQ. In DNA form, the CDR3 reads TGTGCCAGCACCCCGGGTGGCGGGGGGGCGGCAGATACGCAGTATTTT. Its protein is CASTPGGGGAADTQYF.

The rearrangement uses TRBV7-8 and TRBJ2-5, with D maybe TRBD2 (5 bases). Trimming took 0 bases from V and 2 from J, leaving 10 bases between them. Germline CDR1 reads SGHVS; CDR2 reads FQNEAQ. CDR3 length equals 15 residues. The CDR3 protein is CASSLALSGQETQYF. In nucleotides, the CDR3 is TGTGCCAGCAGCTTAGCTCTTTCGGGGCAAGAGACCCAGTACTTC. The variable domain in full, with the rest retrieved from reference TRBV7-8 and TRBJ2-5, is GAGVSQSPRYKVAKRGQDVALRCDPISGHVSLFWYQQALGQGPEFLTYFQNEAQLDKSGLPSDRFFAERPEGSVSTLKIQRTQQEDSAVYLCASSLALSGQETQYFGPGTRLLVL.

This clone was counted a few times. The chain has TRBV5-1 and TRBJ1-3; weak D call: TRBD1 (6 bases). This CDR3 has 15 amino acids. CDR1 is SGHRS, CDR2 YFSETQ, per germline. With 1 base removed from V and 0 bases from J, the gap between germline ends came to 8 bases. This CDR3 is CASSLLGGSGNTIYF. DNA of the CDR3: TGCGCCAGCAGCTTGTTAGGGGGCTCTGGAAACACCATATATTTT.

The chain has TRBV6-5 and TRBJ2-3; no definite D call. Trimming cost V 5 bases and J 5 bases, with 8 bases left between them. The CDR3 is 12 residues long. The germline gives CDR1 MNHEY, CDR2 SVGAGI. As DNA, the CDR3 is TGTGCCAGCAGTAGCTCGGGAGATACGCAGTATTTT. This sequence encodes CASSSSGDTQYF.

The rearrangement links TRBV7-2 to TRBJ2-7; the match to TRBD2 covers 7 bases. The CDR3 runs 14 residues. Germline V gene lookup returns CDR1 SGHTA and CDR2 FQGNSA. Unmatched junction bases numbered 6, after V lost 4 bases and J lost 3 bases. Here the CDR3 DNA reads TGTGCCAGCAGCTGGGAGGGACGGAACTACGAGCAGTACTTC. Encoded protein: CASSWEGRNYEQYF. The whole variable domain, filled in from reference TRBV7-2 and TRBJ2-7, reads GAGVSQSPSNKVTEKGKDVELRCDPISGHTALYWYRQSLGQGLEFLIYFQGNSAPDKSGLPSDRFSAERTGGSVSTLTIQRTQQEDSAVYLCASSWEGRNYEQYFGPGTRLTVT.

The chain uses TRBV6-5 and TRBJ2-2; 14 bases are shared with TRBD2. The CDR3 has 15 amino acids. Per the germline V gene, CDR1 is MNHEY and CDR2 is SVGAGI. J lost 5 bases, V lost 6 bases, and 2 bases had no gene match. The CDR3 region has the DNA TGTGCCAGCAGGCGGACTAGCGGGGGGACCGGGGAGCTGTTTTTT. Protein product: CASRRTSGGTGELFF.

V gene TRBV7-9 combines with J gene TRBJ2-5; D gene ambiguous. This CDR3 has 12 residues. The germline V gene encodes CDR1 SEHNR and CDR2 FQNEAQ (reference sequence). Trimming stripped 6 bases from V and 5 bases from J, with 10 bases between. The CDR3: CASSYTGETQYF. The DNA for the CDR3 is TGTGCCAGCAGTTACACCGGGGAGACCCAGTACTTC.

The chain has TRBV29-1 and TRBJ2-5; D is possibly TRBD2 (5 bases). This CDR3 spans 14 amino acids. CDR1 and CDR2 (germline): SQVTM, ANQGSEA. V was clipped by 0 bases and J by 7 bases, with 15 bases between them. The CDR3 sequence: CSVEDRGSFGTQYF. In nucleotides, the CDR3 is TGCAGCGTTGAAGATCGGGGAAGTTTTGGGACCCAGTACTTC.

The rearrangement uses TRBV19 and TRBJ1-5; no clear D. Trimming shortened V by 3 bases and J by 2 bases, and 11 bases separated the two germline ends. The germline gives CDR1 LNHDA, CDR2 SQIVND (reference sequence). The CDR3 runs 15 residues. The CDR3 DNA sequence: TGTGCCAGTAGTATTTCCGGGAGGGGCAATCAGCCCCAGCATTTT. Translation gives CASSISGRGNQPQHF.

The rearrangement links TRBV5-6 to TRBJ2-3; 9 bases are shared with TRBD2. CDR3 length: 15 amino acids. V shed 3 bases, J shed 4 bases, and the junction held 6 bases outside the gene matches. Germline loops: CDR1 SGHDT, CDR2 YYEEEE. The chain's CDR3 is CASSSASGGSDTQYF. CDR3 DNA sequence: TGTGCCAGCAGCTCCGCCAGCGGGGGGTCAGATACGCAGTATTTT.

The rearrangement joins TRBV5-6 to TRBJ1-1; 10 nucleotides match TRBD1. The CDR3 loop spans 15 amino acids. J lost 5 bases, V lost 4 bases, and 8 bases had no gene match. Germline loops: CDR1 SGHDT, CDR2 YYEEEE. The CDR3 here is CASSPTTGGNTEAFF. The CDR3 bases are TGTGCCAGCAGCCCAACGACAGGGGGCAATACTGAAGCTTTCTTT.